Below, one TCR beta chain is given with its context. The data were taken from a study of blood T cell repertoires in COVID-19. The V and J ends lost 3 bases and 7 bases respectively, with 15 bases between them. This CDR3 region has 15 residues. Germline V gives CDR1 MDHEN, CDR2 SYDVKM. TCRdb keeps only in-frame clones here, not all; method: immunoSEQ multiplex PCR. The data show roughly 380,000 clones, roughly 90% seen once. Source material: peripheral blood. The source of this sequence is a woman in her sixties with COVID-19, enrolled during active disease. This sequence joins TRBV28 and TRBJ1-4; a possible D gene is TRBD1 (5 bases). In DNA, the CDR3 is TGTGCCAGCAGTTTGTCGACCGTGGGGGGTGAAAAACTGTTTTTT. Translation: CASSLSTVGGEKLFF.